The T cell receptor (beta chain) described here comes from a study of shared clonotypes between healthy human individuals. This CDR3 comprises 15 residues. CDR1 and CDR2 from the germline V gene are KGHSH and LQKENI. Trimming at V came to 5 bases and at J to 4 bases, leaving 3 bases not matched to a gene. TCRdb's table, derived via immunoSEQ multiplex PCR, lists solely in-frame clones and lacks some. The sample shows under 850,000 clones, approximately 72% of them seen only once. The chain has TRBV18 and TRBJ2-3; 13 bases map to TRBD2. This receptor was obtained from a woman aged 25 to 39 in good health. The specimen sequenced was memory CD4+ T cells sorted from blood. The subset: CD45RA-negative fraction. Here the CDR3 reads CASSGLAGVADTQYF. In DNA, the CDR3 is TGTGCCAGCTCAGGACTAGCGGGAGTGGCAGATACGCAGTATTTT. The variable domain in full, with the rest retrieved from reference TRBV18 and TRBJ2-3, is NAGVMQNPRHLVRRRGQEARLRCSPMKGHSHVYWYRQLPEEGLKFMVYLQKENIIDESGMPKERFSAEFPKEGPSILRIQQVVRGDSAAYFCASSGLAGVADTQYFGPGTRLTVL.